This TCR beta chain was sequenced for a study of shared clonotypes between healthy human individuals. Genomic DNA for unsorted samples was obtained from tens of millions of PBMCs. The sequenced material, unsorted PBMC DNA, was run on ten immunoSEQ deep assay plates. Using immunoSEQ multiplex PCR, the repertoire was profiled, and TCRdb retains in-frame clones only, with some absent. Here the sample spans about 490,000 clones, over 60% being singletons. Germline loops: CDR1 SEHNR, CDR2 FQNEAQ (reference sequence). The CDR3 runs 15 residues. V was pared by 2 bases and J by 2 bases, with 9 bases between. The clonotype originates from a woman aged 40 to 50 in good health. Some clones in this sample may be carry-over from other donors' samples. Sequences were obtained from PBMCs. The rearrangement uses TRBV7-9 and TRBJ2-2, with D possibly being TRBD2 (5 bases). In nucleotides, the CDR3 is TGTGCCAGCAGCTTAAGCCTAGCAAACACCGGGGAGCTGTTTTTT. Its translation: CASSLSLANTGELFF.